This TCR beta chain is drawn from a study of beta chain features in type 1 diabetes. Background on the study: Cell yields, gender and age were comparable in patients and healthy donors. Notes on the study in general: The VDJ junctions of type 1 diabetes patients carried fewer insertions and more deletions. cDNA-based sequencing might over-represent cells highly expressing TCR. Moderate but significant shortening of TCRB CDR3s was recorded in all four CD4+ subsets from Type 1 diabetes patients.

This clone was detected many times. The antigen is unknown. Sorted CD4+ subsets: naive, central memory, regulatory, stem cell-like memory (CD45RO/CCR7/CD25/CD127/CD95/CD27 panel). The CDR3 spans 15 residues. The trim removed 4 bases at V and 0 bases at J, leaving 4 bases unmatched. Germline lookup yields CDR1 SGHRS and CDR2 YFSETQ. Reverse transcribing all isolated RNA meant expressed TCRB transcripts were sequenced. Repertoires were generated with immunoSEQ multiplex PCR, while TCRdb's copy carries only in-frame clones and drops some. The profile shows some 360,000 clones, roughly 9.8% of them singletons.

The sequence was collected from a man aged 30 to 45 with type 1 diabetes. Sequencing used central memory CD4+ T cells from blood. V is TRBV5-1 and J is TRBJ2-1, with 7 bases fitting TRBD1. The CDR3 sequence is CASSPTGDSYNEQFF. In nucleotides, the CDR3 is TGCGCCAGCAGCCCCACAGGGGACTCCTACAATGAGCAGTTCTTC.